The 8 T cell receptor beta chains given below trace back to one sample, sequenced in a study of blood T cells in healthy people across ages. A J-beta primer mix and a sample-barcoded 5' primer were used in a second PCR of roughly 7 to 12 cycles. Each CDR3 protein gets one entry after TCRdb re-called the 5' RACE reads with MiXCR. The sample yields over a million distinct CDR3 sequences, 40% to 50% seen once. The sequenced sample was blood. The receptors come from a woman aged 55 to 70 in good health.

This clonotype was detected a few times. This sequence may be a read error, since a much larger clone differs from it by one base. V and J are TRBV5-6 and TRBJ2-1; maybe TRBD2 (6 bases). The J call could be wrong; TRBJ2-7 is a better fit for the DNA end. The CDR3 is 15 residues long. Germline V CDR1 and CDR2: SGHDT, YYEEEE. CDR3 loop: CASSLGASAYNEQYF. The CDR3 DNA sequence: TGTGCCAGCAGCTTAGGGGCTAGCGCCTACAATGAGCAGTACTTC.

There are a few counts of this clonotype. The gene calls are TRBV7-2 and TRBJ2-3; 9 bases fit TRBD2. In germline, CDR1 is SGHTA, CDR2 FQGNSA. The J segment lost 9 bases and the V segment lost 3 bases, leaving 4 bases of the junction unmatched. The CDR3 runs to 13 residues. CDR3 residues: CASSFSGSRTQYF. The CDR3 coding sequence is TGTGCCAGCAGCTTTAGCGGGAGTCGGACGCAGTATTTT.

CDR3 in DNA: TGCGCCAGCAGTGACTCCGGGACTGGCTACGAGCAGTACTTC. Its protein product is CASSDSGTGYEQYF. J is TRBJ2-7 and V is TRBV10-1, with D perhaps matching TRBD2 (6 bases). This CDR3 is 14 amino acids long. The V and J ends lost 3 bases and 3 bases respectively, with 12 bases between them. CDR1 and CDR2 (germline): WNHNN, SYGVQD (reference sequence).

The chain has TRBV20-1 and TRBJ2-7; D is unresolved. CDR1 DFQATT and CDR2 SNEGSKA come from the germline V gene (reference sequence). The CDR3 is made up of 16 amino acids. V lost 3 bases and J 4 bases, leaving 22 bases between the germline ends. The CDR3 region is CSASAPASTPGYEQYF. The DNA of the CDR3 is TGCAGTGCTAGTGCGCCCGCAAGCACACCCGGGTACGAGCAGTACTTC.

This clonotype was seen a few times. The chain couples TRBV21-1 to TRBJ2-7; the table's D gene call, TRBD1, was not cross checked with the DNA. TRBV21-1 is marked as a pseudogene. The CDR3 contains 17 residues. As DNA, the CDR3 is TGTGCCAGCAGCAACCTCACGTCCCGTCCACAGGCCAACGAGCAGTACTTC. Its translation is CASSNLTSRPQANEQYF.

The chain couples TRBV2 to TRBJ2-5; unclear D gene. The V gene lost 5 bases and the J gene lost 5 bases, with 12 bases spanning the gap. The CDR3 runs 13 residues. The germline V gene encodes CDR1 SNHLY and CDR2 FYNNEI. The CDR3 sequence: CASSFDSDETQYF. As DNA, the CDR3 is TGTGCCAGCAGTTTCGACTCGGACGAGACCCAGTACTTC.

This clonotype was seen a few times. The chain is built from TRBV5-5 and TRBJ2-7; D is undetermined. Trimming shortened V by 1 base and J by 2 bases, and 10 bases separated the two germline ends. The length of the CDR3 is 14 residues. CDR1 is SGHKS and CDR2 is YYEKEE in the germline V gene (reference sequence). The CDR3 DNA reads as TGTGCCAGCAGCTTGTTGGGGTGGACCTACGAGCAGTACTTC. It yields the protein CASSLLGWTYEQYF.

This clonotype was counted only a few times. The genes are TRBV28 and TRBJ2-5, with 8 positions matching TRBD2. The CDR3 is 16 residues long. V was pared by 6 bases and J by 1 base, with 10 bases of the junction left unmatched. Germline assignment: CDR1 MDHEN and CDR2 SYDVKM. CDR3 in amino acids: CASSQGLAEIQETQYF. DNA for the CDR3: TGTGCCAGCAGCCAAGGACTAGCCGAGATCCAAGAGACCCAGTACTTC.